Listed below are T cell receptor beta chains from one sample, sequenced in a study of blood T cell repertoires in COVID-19. Sequencing was performed with immunoSEQ multiplex PCR; in TCRdb, only in-frame clones are kept and a portion is missing. The sample holds roughly 520,000 clones, 88% seen once. The specimen sequenced was PBMCs or T cells enriched from blood (not recorded which). Receptors were obtained from a woman between 35 and 50 years old who had recovered from COVID-19. CDR3s leave out the opening cysteine and the closing phenylalanine or tryptophan. A D gene is named only where the DNA matches it firmly.

J | D | V | CDR3
TRBJ1-1 | - | TRBV7-8 | ASSLTGPNTEAF
TRBJ1-6 | - | TRBV15 | ATRTGDGSYFSPLH
TRBJ1-2 | TRBD1 | TRBV27 | ASSSIDRDPRYGYT
TRBJ1-3 | - | TRBV5-5 | ASSLGMADSPGFNTIY
TRBJ1-3 | - | TRBV9 | ASSVGGVGNTIY
TRBJ2-7 | TRBD2 | TRBV7-2 | ASSPSGRLQY
TRBJ2-1 | TRBD2 | TRBV10-1 | ASSGGTSGRSSYNEQF
TRBJ1-4 | - | TRBV7-9 | ASSPPGHLNEKLF
TRBJ1-1 | - | TRBV4-2 | ASSQDSGRGMSEAF
TRBJ1-5 | - | TRBV7-2 | ASSSTFNQPQH
TRBJ1-4 | - | TRBV25-1 | ASSELQGLNEKLF
TRBJ1-2 | TRBD1 | TRBV28 | ASSFGGTGSNYGYT
TRBJ1-1 | TRBD1 | TRBV5-6 | ASSFGDRIMNTEAF
TRBJ1-1 | - | TRBV10-3 | AISEWGGGGTEAF
TRBJ1-3 | - | TRBV6-1 | ASSDWGGPGNTIY
TRBJ2-3 | - | TRBV10-1 | ASSWESSTDTQY
TRBJ2-7 | TRBD2 | TRBV28 | ASSLSSGALGVYEQY
TRBJ1-4 | - | TRBV18 | VSSPLGVGEKLF
TRBJ1-1 | - | TRBV18 | ASSHQTLDSTTEAF
TRBJ2-5 | TRBD2 | TRBV19 | ASSSGGRRYETQY
TRBJ2-1 | TRBD2 | TRBV7-2 | ASSLLAGEYNEQF
TRBJ2-7 | - | TRBV12-1 | ASPTGCGTSGYEQY
TRBJ2-7 | TRBD1 | TRBV24-1 | ATSQGYEQY
TRBJ1-5 | - | TRBV30 | AWSVTGIPSNQPQH
TRBJ2-7 | TRBD2 | TRBV6-5 | ASSYVGGEYEQY
TRBJ2-5 | TRBD1 | TRBV5-1 | ASSPPDRDETQY
TRBJ1-1 | TRBD1 | TRBV4-2 | ASSQGFPSPGQGSNTEAF
TRBJ2-1 | TRBD1 | TRBV5-1 | ASTDRVHNEQF
TRBJ2-7 | TRBD2 | TRBV20-1 | SAVAGYEY
TRBJ1-2 | - | TRBV28 | ASSWTARRGGYT
TRBJ2-4 | - | TRBV19 | ASSNTIQY
TRBJ2-5 | TRBD2 | TRBV4-3 | ASSQETSGRGWETQY